This T cell receptor beta chain derives from a study of CD8 T cells in ankylosing spondylitis. The sample holds a few counts of this clonotype. Its antigen is unidentified. Study findings and constraints: A motif in TCR beta, a set of roughly eight highly homologous variants, appeared characteristic of ankylosing spondylitis blood. In synovial fluid and blood from reactive arthritis, some motif variants were previously reported. The clones that were linked to disease were reported to be significantly enriched in matched synovial fluid samples from ankylosing spondylitis patients.

Construction of TCR beta libraries was performed using quantitative 5'-RACE with molecular barcodes. One entry per CDR3 protein results from TCRdb running MiXCR on the 5' RACE reads. This table has some 350,000 distinct CDR3 sequences, around 15% appearing once. The ends lost 4 bases at V and 3 bases at J; junction bases unmatched: 6. Germline V gene sequence: CDR1 MGHRA, CDR2 YSYEKL. The CDR3 has 16 residues. V is TRBV4-1 and J is TRBJ1-5; 10 bases are a match to TRBD1. This TCR derives from a male donor with ankylosing spondylitis or in good health (not recorded which). The sample consisted of blood, either unsorted or a sorted T cell fraction (not recorded which). The CDR3 coding sequence is TGCGCCAGCAGCCCCAGCGGACAGGGGGTCAATCAGCCCCAGCATTTT. Its protein product is CASSPSGQGVNQPQHF.